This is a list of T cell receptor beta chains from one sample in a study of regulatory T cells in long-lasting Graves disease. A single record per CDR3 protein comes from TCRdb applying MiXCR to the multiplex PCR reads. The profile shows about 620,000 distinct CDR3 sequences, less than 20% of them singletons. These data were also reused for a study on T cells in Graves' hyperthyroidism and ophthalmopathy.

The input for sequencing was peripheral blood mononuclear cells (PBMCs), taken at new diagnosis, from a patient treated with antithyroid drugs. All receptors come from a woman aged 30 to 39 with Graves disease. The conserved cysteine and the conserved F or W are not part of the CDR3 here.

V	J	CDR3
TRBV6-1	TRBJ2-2	ASSPARDTGELF
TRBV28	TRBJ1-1	ASSFNGKAF
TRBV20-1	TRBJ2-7	SAPHGLAGARMGEQY
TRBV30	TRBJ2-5	AWSVWQVLTPETQY
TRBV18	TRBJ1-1	ASSPDRGQGTEAF
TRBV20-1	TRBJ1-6	SARAGQSNSPLH
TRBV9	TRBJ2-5	ASSVLSWETQY
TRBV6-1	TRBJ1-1	ASGDILPEAF
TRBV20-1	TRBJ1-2	SARTQGVYGYT
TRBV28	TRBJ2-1	ASRSPGGIKTNEQF
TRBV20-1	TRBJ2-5	SARDKKETQY
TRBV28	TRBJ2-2	ASSPLWGIAANTGELF
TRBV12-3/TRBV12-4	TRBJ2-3	ASSPQGLAVTQY
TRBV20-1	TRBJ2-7	SATPGTKLYEQY
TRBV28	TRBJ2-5	ASCRGQPRKETQY
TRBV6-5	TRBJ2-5	ASSYGSSRQETQY
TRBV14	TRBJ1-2	ASSHTDTLYGYT
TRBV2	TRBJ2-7	ASSSWTGFNEQY
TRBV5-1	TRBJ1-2	ASSARQANYGYT
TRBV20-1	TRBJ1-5	SVISPPYSNQPQH
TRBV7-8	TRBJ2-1	ASSSYRDRGLWGSYNEQF
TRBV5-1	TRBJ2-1	ASRGGALYNEQF
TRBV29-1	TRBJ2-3	SVESQASTDTQY
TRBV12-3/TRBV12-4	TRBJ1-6	ASSRTLGPSNSPLH
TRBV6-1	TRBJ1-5	ASMMGGYSNQPQH
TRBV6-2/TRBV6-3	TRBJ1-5	ASSEITRRIAYSNQPQH
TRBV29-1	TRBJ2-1	SVEGDSASSYNEQF
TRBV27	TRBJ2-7	ASSFLGIDSSYEQY
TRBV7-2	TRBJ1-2	ASSSNGQGYGYT
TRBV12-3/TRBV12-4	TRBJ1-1	ASSRDLAEAF
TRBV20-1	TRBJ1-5	SARDQGFGHQPQH
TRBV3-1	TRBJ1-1	ASNKGSDGAF
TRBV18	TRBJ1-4	ASSPPVGTDTGSEKLF
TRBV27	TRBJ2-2	ASSPLGRQGITGELF
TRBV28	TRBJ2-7	ASSPGTGVYEQY
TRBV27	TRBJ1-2	ASGRRGYGYT
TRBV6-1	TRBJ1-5	ASSIDRAPDQPQH
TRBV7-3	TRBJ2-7	ASSLTLGYEQY
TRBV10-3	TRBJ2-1	AISSKGERSYNEQF
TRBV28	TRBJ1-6	ASRSGGQPYNSPLH
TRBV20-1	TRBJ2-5	SARDFTGEETQY
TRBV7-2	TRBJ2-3	ASSLVAIGRSTDTQY
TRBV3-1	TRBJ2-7	AGSQGAGLAGQEQY
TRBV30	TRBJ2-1	AWTSGYNEQF
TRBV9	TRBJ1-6	ASSVAGIGSPLH
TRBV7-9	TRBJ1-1	ASSYRTGGSTEAF
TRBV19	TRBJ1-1	ASPTRGENTEAF
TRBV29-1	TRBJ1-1	SAGTGALNTEAF
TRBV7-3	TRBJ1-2	ASSLTGGDNNYGYT
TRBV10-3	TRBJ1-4	AISAQGNEKLF
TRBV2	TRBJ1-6	ASRQGADSPLH
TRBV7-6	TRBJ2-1	ASSLEAGGPYEQF